This T cell receptor beta chain was captured by sequencing in a study of blood T cell repertoires in COVID-19. Study details: The United States, Italy and Spain supplied acute and convalescent COVID-19 samples. From T cells, B-cell-depleted T cells, or PBMCs came the material, which was cDNA or gDNA.

Authors' analysis steps: Cell counts per sample came from amplifying reference gene primers. Sequencing was performed with immunoSEQ multiplex PCR; in TCRdb, only in-frame clones are kept and a portion is missing. V and J calls and clone size are copied from that table; D and trimming were computed from the DNA. The sample includes more than 250,000 clones, roughly nine tenths seen only once; the top ten take approximately 4%. The specimen sequenced was peripheral blood. The clonotype comes from a man between 18 and 29 years old with active or convalescent COVID-19.

The CDR3 DNA sequence: TGTGCCAGCAGTAGGGGCCCCACAGATACGCAGTATTTT. Its translation: CASSRGPTDTQYF. The J gene is TRBJ2-3, the V gene TRBV12-3 or TRBV12-4; D possibly corresponds to TRBD1 (5 bases). The CDR3 has 13 amino acids. V was pared by 5 bases and J by 2 bases, with 8 bases between.